Each of the 32 T cell receptor beta chains below was sequenced from the same sample in a study of blood T cell repertoires in COVID-19. The assay was immunoSEQ multiplex PCR, and TCRdb's table has in-frame clones only and misses some. The sample consists of over 90,000 clones, 75% to 90% of them appearing once. The sequencing sample was made of peripheral blood. These receptor sequences come from an elderly man with acute or convalescent COVID-19.

The J gene is TRBJ1-2, the V gene TRBV5-1; 11 bases align to TRBD1. The CDR3 loop spans 13 amino acids. Germline V gene data show CDR1 as SGHRS and CDR2 as YFSETQ. The J segment lost 8 bases and the V segment lost 3 bases, leaving 3 bases of the junction unmatched. The CDR3 DNA sequence: TGCGCCAGCAGCTCGGGACAGGGGGAAGGCTACACCTTC. Its translation: CASSSGQGEGYTF.

A single count supports this clone. V gene TRBV25-1 combines with J gene TRBJ2-5; no clear D gene. V shed 7 bases and J shed 6 bases, with 9 bases lying between them. This CDR3 region has 11 residues. Germline V gene data show CDR1 as MGHDK and CDR2 as SYGVNS. In DNA form, the CDR3 reads TGTGCCAGCACCGAGGCAAAGACCCAGTACTTC. This gives the protein CASTEAKTQYF. The full variable domain, rest sourced from reference TRBV25-1 and TRBJ2-5, is EADIYQTPRYLVIGTGKKITLECSQTMGHDKMYWYQQDPGMELHLIHYSYGVNSTEKGDLSSESTVSRIRTEHFPLTLESARPSHTSQYLCASTEAKTQYFGPGTRLLVL.

This clone turned up a few times. This sequence joins TRBV10-2 and TRBJ2-2; 7 bases line up with TRBD2. After removal of 1 base from V and 6 bases from J, the junction contained 5 bases not matched to a gene. The CDR3 has 15 residues. Per the germline V gene, CDR1 is WSHSY and CDR2 is SAAADI. CDR3 nucleotide sequence: TGCGCCAGCAGTGAGTTCGCGGGAGAGGCCGGGGAGCTGTTTTTT. This codes for CASSEFAGEAGELFF.

The chain joins TRBV7-9 to TRBJ2-3, with D perhaps TRBD2 (6 bases). The germline V gene encodes CDR1 SEHNR and CDR2 FQNEAQ (reference sequence). Trimming cost V 3 bases and J 5 bases, with 21 bases left between them. The CDR3 is made up of 17 amino acids. CDR3 sequence (DNA): TGTGCCAGCAGCTTGGGACCCGGGACTCCCGGTGGAGATACGCAGTATTTT. This encodes CASSLGPGTPGGDTQYF.

The chain combines TRBV5-1 with TRBJ2-5; weak D call: TRBD1 (7 bases). The CDR3 covers 16 residues. The ends were cut back, 8 bases at V and 3 bases at J, with 23 bases in the middle. Germline V lookup: CDR1 SGHRS, CDR2 YFSETQ. The CDR3 reads CASAIAPGRGEETQYF. CDR3 sequence (DNA): TGCGCCAGTGCGATCGCTCCTGGCAGGGGGGAAGAGACCCAGTACTTC. The full variable domain, with the rest looked up from reference TRBV5-1 and TRBJ2-5, is KAGVTQTPRYLIKTRGQQVTLSCSPISGHRSVSWYQQTPGQGLQFLFEYFSETQRNKGNFPGRFSGRQFSNSRSEMNVSTLELGDSALYLCASAIAPGRGEETQYFGPGTRLLVL.

CDR3 protein: CAIGGTSGTLYEQYF. The CDR3 nucleotides are TGTGCCATCGGGGGGACTAGCGGGACCCTCTACGAGCAGTACTTC. This chain connects TRBV10-3 to TRBJ2-7; TRBD2 agrees at 13 bases. Per germline, CDR1 ENHRY and CDR2 SYGVKD. V dropped 8 bases and J dropped 3; count of bases not matched to a gene: 7. This CDR3 spans 15 amino acids.

The chain combines TRBV19 with TRBJ1-1, with D possibly being TRBD1 (5 bases). V was clipped by 2 bases and J by 6 bases, with 13 bases between them. The V gene's germline CDR1 is LNHDA and CDR2 SQIVND (reference sequence). The CDR3 covers 14 residues. The DNA of the CDR3 is TGTGCCAGTAGTATAAACCCCAGGGTCTCTGAAGCTTTCTTT. Protein sequence: CASSINPRVSEAFF.

This clone came up a few times. This CDR3 is CASSFVEQVEETQYF. The CDR3 DNA is TGTGCCAGCAGCTTCGTAGAACAGGTTGAGGAGACCCAGTACTTC. The rearrangement uses TRBV11-3 and TRBJ2-5; D possibly corresponds to TRBD1 (5 bases). The germline gives CDR1 SGHNT, CDR2 YENEEA. The germline V and J ends were trimmed by 3 bases and 5 bases, with 16 bases remaining between them. The CDR3 is 15 residues long. Full variable domain (outside the CDR3, taken from reference TRBV11-3 and TRBJ2-5): EAGVVQSPRYKIIEKKQPVAFWCNPISGHNTLYWYLQNLGQGPELLIRYENEEAVDDSQLPKDRFSAERLKGVDSTLKIQPAELGDSAVYLCASSFVEQVEETQYFGPGTRLLVL.

This clone has only one observation. This chain uses TRBV5-6 with TRBJ2-7; 12 nucleotides match TRBD2. Germline CDR1 and CDR2: SGHDT and YYEEEE. V lost 3 bases to trimming and J lost 5 bases; unmatched junction nucleotides: 12. This CDR3 has 17 amino acids. The CDR3 DNA reads TGTGCCAGCAGCTCGAGCCAACTAAGACTAGCGGGAGACGAGCAGTACTTC. It translates to CASSSSQLRLAGDEQYF.

This chain joins TRBV6-6 and TRBJ2-5, with a tentative D call TRBD1 (6 bases). The germline CDR1 and CDR2 sequences are MNHNY and SVGAGI (reference sequence). V lost 7 bases, J lost 5 bases, and 14 bases lay in between. CDR3 length: 13 amino acids. The CDR3 DNA sequence: TGTGCCAGCATGTACAGGGCTTGGGAGACCCAGTACTTC. This sequence encodes CASMYRAWETQYF.

The CDR3 nucleotides read TGTGCCACCATCCAGCAGCGGGACCCCGACAATGAGCAGTTCTTC. Translated: CATIQQRDPDNEQFF. The chain uses TRBV15 and TRBJ2-1, with 7 bases fitting TRBD2. Losses at the gene ends were 7 bases for V and 5 bases for J; bases not matched to a gene: 11. Germline assignment: CDR1 LNHNV and CDR2 YYDKDF (reference sequence). This CDR3 contains 15 residues.

V usage is TRBV7-2 and J usage is TRBJ2-3; 9 bases agree with TRBD2. The CDR3 runs to 16 residues. V gave up 5 bases and J gave up 3 bases; unmatched junction bases: 9. Germline CDR1 SGHTA, CDR2 FQGNSA. This CDR3 is CASSPSGRPPTDTQYF. The CDR3 DNA is TGTGCCAGCAGCCCCAGCGGGAGGCCACCTACAGATACGCAGTATTTT.

CDR3 sequence (DNA): TGTGCCAGTAGGGCTAGCGGGAGGAATGAGCAGTTCTTC. This sequence encodes CASRASGRNEQFF. The V gene is TRBV19, the J gene TRBJ2-1; 11 bases align to TRBD2. The V gene end was trimmed by 6 bases and the J gene end by 7 bases; junction bases not matched to a gene: 2. Germline V lookup: CDR1 LNHDA, CDR2 SQIVND (reference sequence). CDR3 length: 13 amino acids.

V usage is TRBV28 and J usage is TRBJ1-4; maybe TRBD1 (5 bases). V lost 5 bases, J lost 10 bases, and 20 bases lay in between. In germline, CDR1 is MDHEN, CDR2 SYDVKM. The CDR3 consists of 15 residues. CDR3 in DNA: TGTGCCAGCAGTCTCGGCGGGGCGGGCTTAGGAAAACTGTTTTTT. Translating gives CASSLGGAGLGKLFF.

The chain has TRBV5-1 and TRBJ2-1; D possibly corresponds to TRBD1 (6 bases). The CDR3 has 15 residues. V was shortened by 6 bases and J by 6 bases, with 19 bases between the two germline ends. Per germline, CDR1 SGHRS and CDR2 YFSETQ. The CDR3 is CASTREPQGPNEQFF. DNA for the CDR3: TGCGCCAGCACCAGAGAACCACAGGGACCCAATGAGCAGTTCTTC. Supplemented by reference TRBV5-1 and TRBJ2-1, the full variable domain reads KAGVTQTPRYLIKTRGQQVTLSCSPISGHRSVSWYQQTPGQGLQFLFEYFSETQRNKGNFPGRFSGRQFSNSRSEMNVSTLELGDSALYLCASTREPQGPNEQFFGPGTRLTVL.

V gene TRBV5-1 combines with J gene TRBJ2-7; D perhaps matches TRBD2 (6 bases). Germline values: CDR1 SGHRS, CDR2 YFSETQ. Trimming cost V 4 bases and J 7 bases, with 24 bases left between them. The CDR3 is 16 amino acids. The CDR3: CASSPTVAPGGKEQYF. For the CDR3, the DNA is TGCGCCAGCAGCCCTACGGTAGCCCCTGGGGGGAAAGAGCAGTACTTC.

The CDR3, as DNA: TGTGCCAGCAGCTTAGCAGCTAGACTCACAGATACGCAGTATTTT. As protein: CASSLAARLTDTQYF. The chain recombines TRBV5-4 with TRBJ2-3, with D uncertain. V lost 2 bases and J lost 2, with 12 bases in between. This CDR3 spans 15 amino acids. Looked up from germline, CDR1 is SGHNT and CDR2 is YYREEE (reference sequence).

This chain joins TRBV7-2 and TRBJ2-5; D is ambiguous. The CDR3 runs to 13 residues. V was pared by 2 bases and J by 4 bases, with 8 bases between. CDR1 is SGHTA and CDR2 is FQGNSA in the germline V gene. CDR3 DNA: TGTGCCAGCAGCTTATCGGCAGGAGAGACCCAGTACTTC. It specifies CASSLSAGETQYF.

This clone was detected only a few times. The gene calls are TRBV6-5 and TRBJ1-3; D uncertain. Germline assignment: CDR1 MNHEY and CDR2 SVGAGI. Trimming left V 10 bases short and J 10 bases short, with 14 bases between. The CDR3 totals 11 residues. The CDR3 loop reads CATRGGMTIYF. The CDR3 DNA reads TGTGCCACCCGGGGAGGGATGACCATATATTTT.

The J gene is TRBJ2-1, the V gene TRBV6-6; tentative D call: TRBD1 (6 bases). The CDR3 has 15 amino acids. Germline CDR1 MNHNY, CDR2 SVGAGI (reference sequence). With 6 bases removed from V and 2 bases from J, the gap between germline ends came to 14 bases. In DNA form, the CDR3 reads TGTGCCAGCAGCATTCTGGACAGCACCTACAATGAGCAGTTCTTC. This gives the protein CASSILDSTYNEQFF.

This clone was counted a single time. This rearrangement joins TRBV28 to TRBJ2-1, with a possible D match to TRBD1 (6 bases). The length of the CDR3 is 15 residues. The V gene lost 5 bases and the J gene lost 2 bases, with 13 bases spanning the gap. Germline CDR1 MDHEN, CDR2 SYDVKM. DNA for the CDR3: TGTGCCAGCAGTCCCCAGACAGGAACCTACAATGAGCAGTTCTTC. It is translated as CASSPQTGTYNEQFF. The full variable domain, in which reference TRBV28 and TRBJ2-1 provide the parts outside the CDR3, is DVKVTQSSRYLVKRTGEKVFLECVQDMDHENMFWYRQDPGLGLRLIYFSYDVKMKEKGDIPEGYSVSREKKERFSLILESASTNQTSMYLCASSPQTGTYNEQFFGPGTRLTVL.

The table lists this clone with a few counts. J is TRBJ2-7 and V is TRBV18; weak D call: TRBD1 (6 bases). CDR1 is KGHSH and CDR2 is LQKENI in the germline V gene. V lost 6 bases, J lost 0 bases, and 15 bases lay in between. The CDR3 sequence is 15 residues long. CDR3 DNA: TGTGCCAGCTCTCGAGGACAGACCTTCTCCTACGAGCAGTACTTC. Translating it yields CASSRGQTFSYEQYF.

This clone was seen a few times. This sequence joins TRBV4-1 and TRBJ2-7; TRBD2 matches 9 bases. Per germline, CDR1 MGHRA and CDR2 YSYEKL. This CDR3 region has 15 residues. The trim removed 4 bases at V and 2 bases at J, leaving 6 bases unmatched. DNA of the CDR3: TGCGCCAGCAGCCCCCGGACTAGCGCTACCTACGAGCAGTACTTC. As protein: CASSPRTSATYEQYF.

This clone was counted only a few times. The CDR3 sequence is CASGTQVEQYF. CDR3 in DNA: TGTGCCAGCGGCACTCAGGTCGAGCAGTACTTC. V gene TRBV27 combines with J gene TRBJ2-7, with D unresolved. The germline V and J ends were trimmed by 8 bases and 6 bases, with 11 bases remaining between them. CDR3 length equals 11 residues. Germline-derived CDR1 and CDR2 are MNHEY and SMNVEV (reference sequence).

The chain has TRBV29-1 and TRBJ2-3; D uncertain. This CDR3 spans 10 amino acids. From germline, CDR1 is SQVTM and CDR2 ANQGSEA. V lost 3 bases and J 5 bases, leaving 3 bases between the germline ends. The CDR3 reads CSVDIDTQYF. The CDR3, as DNA: TGCAGCGTTGATATAGATACGCAGTATTTT.

J is TRBJ2-2 and V is TRBV7-3; TRBD2 aligns across 10 bases. Germline loops: CDR1 SGHTA, CDR2 FQGTGA. The CDR3 loop spans 17 amino acids. With 5 bases clipped from V and 4 bases from J, the junction kept 10 bases outside the gene matches. CDR3 sequence: CASSQNLAGVGTGELFF. The CDR3 DNA sequence: TGTGCCAGCAGCCAGAACCTAGCGGGAGTAGGCACCGGGGAGCTGTTTTTT.

This clone was picked up one time. J is TRBJ2-7 and V is TRBV18; 9 bases are shared with TRBD1. CDR3 length equals 15 residues. The germline CDR1 and CDR2 sequences are KGHSH and LQKENI. With 6 bases clipped from V and 2 bases from J, the junction kept 8 bases outside the gene matches. The CDR3 sequence: CASSPGTGTPYEQYF. The CDR3 coding sequence is TGTGCCAGCTCGCCCGGGACAGGGACTCCCTACGAGCAGTACTTC. The full variable domain, rest sourced from reference TRBV18 and TRBJ2-7, is NAGVMQNPRHLVRRRGQEARLRCSPMKGHSHVYWYRQLPEEGLKFMVYLQKENIIDESGMPKERFSAEFPKEGPSILRIQQVVRGDSAAYFCASSPGTGTPYEQYFGPGTRLTVT.

This clone was counted a single time. V is TRBV19 and J is TRBJ2-1, with TRBD2 matching over 12 bases. The CDR3 extends over 15 amino acids. Trimming took 3 bases from V and 6 from J; bases not matched to a gene: 3. Germline CDR1 and CDR2: LNHDA and SQIVND (reference sequence). CDR3 coding DNA: TGTGCCAGTAGTATCCGGACTAGCGGGATCAATGAGCAGTTCTTC. It translates to CASSIRTSGINEQFF.

The rearrangement uses TRBV5-4 and TRBJ2-5, with D uncertain. The CDR3 runs 13 residues. Trimming removed 3 bases at V and 2 bases at J, with 8 bases between. Germline V gene sequence: CDR1 SGHNT, CDR2 YYREEE (reference sequence). CDR3 protein: CASSSEQQETQYF. The CDR3 DNA reads TGTGCCAGCAGCTCCGAACAGCAAGAGACCCAGTACTTC.

This clone was seen only a few times. The J gene is TRBJ2-3, the V gene TRBV7-2; D gene unclear. V was shortened by 1 base and J by 1 base, with 6 bases between the two germline ends. The CDR3 has 14 residues. Per the germline V gene, CDR1 is SGHTA and CDR2 is FQGNSA. The CDR3 loop is CASSLGRGTDTQYF. The CDR3 bases are TGTGCCAGCAGCTTAGGTCGGGGCACAGATACGCAGTATTTT.

This chain uses TRBV6-1 with TRBJ1-6, with D tentatively TRBD1 (6 bases). This CDR3 region has 12 residues. Germline values: CDR1 MNHNS, CDR2 SASEGT. V shed 2 bases and J shed 13 bases, with 9 bases lying between them. The CDR3 spells CASSELQGPLHF. DNA for the CDR3: TGTGCCAGCAGTGAACTACAGGGTCCCCTCCACTTT.

The rearrangement uses TRBV2 and TRBJ2-7; D may be TRBD1 (6 bases). CDR1 and CDR2 (germline): SNHLY, FYNNEI. This CDR3 is built from 15 residues. Trimming shortened V by 6 bases and J by 1 base, and 16 bases separated the two germline ends. In DNA form, the CDR3 reads TGTGCCAGCAGCCTCGCCCCAGGGGATTCCTACGAGCAGTACTTC. It specifies CASSLAPGDSYEQYF.